The entry below gives a single T cell receptor beta chain sequence along with its context. The data are from a study of technical replicates of blood from a few donors. Data came from immunoSEQ multiplex PCR; TCRdb stores just in-frame clones and leaves some out. The table has 75,000 or so clones, 90% to 95% seen once. The CDR3 contains 15 residues. CDR1 and CDR2 from the germline V gene are LNHDA and SQIVND (reference sequence). V was cut by 5 bases and J by 9 bases, with 20 bases left in between. The receptor comes from a human donor in good health. The sequencing sample was made of T cells isolated from PBMCs. J is TRBJ2-1 and V is TRBV19; D is uncertain. The chain's CDR3 is CASSAAARLAAEQFF. For the CDR3, the DNA is TGTGCCAGTAGTGCGGCGGCAAGGTTGGCTGCTGAGCAGTTCTTC. The whole variable domain, filled in from reference TRBV19 and TRBJ2-1, reads DGGITQSPKYLFRKEGQNVTLSCEQNLNHDAMYWYRQDPGQGLRLIYYSQIVNDFQKGDIAEGYSVSREKKESFPLTVTSAQKNPTAFYLCASSAAARLAAEQFFGPGTRLTVL.